Listed below are T cell receptor beta chains from one sample, sequenced in a study of CD8 T cells in ankylosing spondylitis. TCRdb passed the 5' RACE reads through MiXCR, listing each CDR3 protein once. Seen here are 200,000 to 250,000 distinct CDR3 sequences, about 10% observed once, and the top ten hold around 6.5%. The specimen sequenced was blood, either unsorted or a sorted T cell fraction (not recorded which). These receptors were collected from a male donor with ankylosing spondylitis or in good health (not recorded which). CDR3s include the opening cysteine and the closing phenylalanine or tryptophan.

TRBV27	TRBJ2-1	CASSRRGEQGSGEQFF
TRBV28	TRBJ2-1	CASSFLSGLPYNEQFF
TRBV11-3	TRBJ2-7	CASSLDSGQGFYEQYF
TRBV29-1	TRBJ2-6	CSVAEVPGANVLTF
TRBV6-4	TRBJ2-1	CASSDFGTSGRSEQFF
TRBV13	TRBJ2-3	CASKGGGPHTDTQYF
TRBV5-1	TRBJ1-6	CASSLPGAGSPLHF
TRBV25-1	TRBJ2-1	CASSPTQGPEQFF
TRBV12-3/TRBV12-4	TRBJ1-1	CASSRHQGSTEAFF
TRBV20-1	TRBJ1-1	CCANDRGRWEMNTEAFF
TRBV3-1	TRBJ2-7	CASSQGPTGNYEQYF
TRBV6-1	TRBJ1-2	CASSRPANYGYTF
TRBV29-1	TRBJ2-1	CSGEPSGGFGEQFF
TRBV6-1	TRBJ2-1	CASSERLGASPIYNEQFF
TRBV12-3/TRBV12-4	TRBJ1-2	CASSFRGNYGYTF
TRBV19	TRBJ2-1	CASSIDRAGAYNEQFF
TRBV29-1	TRBJ2-5	CSVEERREGRETQYF
TRBV9	TRBJ2-6	CASSERFSGANVLTF
TRBV7-8	TRBJ2-3	CASRLGLLGTDTQYF
TRBV29-1	TRBJ2-3	CSASPQGGDGDTQYF
TRBV6-2/TRBV6-3	TRBJ2-7	CASRRTATGRGPSYEQYF
TRBV7-2	TRBJ2-5	CASSLGTGVTETQYF
TRBV4-1	TRBJ2-7	CASSQDRQGAYEQYF
TRBV15	TRBJ1-1	CATRWDRSMNTEAFF
TRBV5-1	TRBJ1-5	CASSWDGDSNQPQHF